This TCR beta chain was captured by sequencing in a study of CD8 T cells in Susac syndrome. RNA, at roughly 0.45 to 1 ug, was reverse transcribed with random hexamers. TCRdb used MiXCR to reprocess the immunoSEQ multiplex PCR reads, holding one entry per CDR3 protein. The sample carries roughly 200,000 distinct CDR3 sequences, roughly 90% recorded once. The CDR3 contains 14 residues. Trimming pared 3 bases from V and 6 bases from J, leaving 17 bases between. Germline loops: CDR1 DFQATT, CDR2 SNEGSKA (reference sequence). Negative magnetic isolation gave CD8+ and CD4+ cells; FACS enriched CD8+ TEMRA. Sequenced: CD4+ T cells from PBMCs. The chain couples TRBV20-1 to TRBJ1-2; tentatively, D is TRBD1 (6 bases). This clonotype originated in a human donor with Susac syndrome. In DNA, the CDR3 is TGCAGTGCTAGTTTAACGCAGGGGATGAATGGCTACACCTTC. Translated: CSASLTQGMNGYTF.